These 31 T cell receptor beta chains share one sample of origin, sequenced in a study of blood T cell repertoires in COVID-19. Sequenced by immunoSEQ multiplex PCR; TCRdb stores in-frame clones only, minus some. The sample has around 250,000 clones; 75% to 90% are singletons. Input material: PBMCs or T cells enriched from blood (not recorded which). These receptors were obtained from a woman aged 35 to 49 who had been exposed to COVID-19.

CDR3 residues: CASSLTLSSYNEQFF. The CDR3 region has the DNA TGTGCCAGCAGCTTAACTTTGAGCTCCTACAATGAGCAGTTCTTC. The rearrangement links TRBV7-2 to TRBJ2-1; D remains unclear. Trimming stripped 2 bases from V and 0 bases from J, with 8 bases between. CDR3 length equals 15 residues. Per the germline V gene, CDR1 is SGHTA and CDR2 is FQGNSA.

The rearrangement joins TRBV28 to TRBJ2-7, with 7 bases aligning to TRBD2. The CDR3 is 15 amino acids. The germline gives CDR1 MDHEN, CDR2 SYDVKM. With 6 bases clipped from V and 3 bases from J, the junction kept 11 bases outside the gene matches. The CDR3 protein is CASSTAWGGGYEQYF. CDR3 bases: TGTGCCAGCAGCACCGCCTGGGGGGGAGGCTACGAGCAGTACTTC.

The genes are TRBV6-5 and TRBJ2-7; D gene uncertain. The germline gives CDR1 MNHEY, CDR2 SVGAGI. This CDR3 is built from 12 residues. Trimming left V 0 bases short and J 7 bases short, with 7 bases between. The CDR3 DNA reads TGTGCCAGCAGTTACTCGACTTGGGAGCAGTACTTC. Its protein product is CASSYSTWEQYF.

This CDR3 reads CASSPYPTGFDGYTF. CDR3 sequence (DNA): TGCGCCAGCAGCCCATACCCAACAGGCTTCGATGGCTACACCTTC. The chain recombines TRBV4-1 with TRBJ1-2; D possibly corresponds to TRBD1 (5 bases). This CDR3 is 15 amino acids long. Trimming removed 4 bases from V and 6 bases from J, with 18 bases in between. CDR1 is MGHRA and CDR2 is YSYEKL in the germline V gene.

The V call is TRBV5-8, the J call TRBJ1-4; D may be TRBD1 (5 bases). The CDR3 has 13 amino acids. The germline V and J ends were trimmed by 4 bases and 7 bases, with 11 bases remaining between them. Germline CDR1 SGHTS, CDR2 YDEGEE. In DNA form, the CDR3 reads TGTGCCAGCAGCGGCGTTCAGGGTGAAAAACTGTTTTTT. Its protein product is CASSGVQGEKLFF.

The rearrangement uses TRBV5-5 and TRBJ2-7; 9 bases align to TRBD2. V lost 1 base to trimming and J lost 1 base; unmatched junction nucleotides: 12. The CDR3 runs 18 residues. CDR1 is SGHKS, CDR2 YYEKEE, per germline (reference sequence). CDR3 amino acids: CASSLIGGAGGPSYEQYV. In nucleotides, the CDR3 is TGTGCCAGCAGCTTGATTGGGGGAGCGGGAGGACCTTCCTACGAGCAGTACGTC.

This clone was found a few times. The junction departs from germline at one end; a sequencing error may be responsible. The rearrangement joins TRBV7-7 to TRBJ2-3; D may be TRBD1 (5 bases). The CDR3 sequence is 13 residues long. CDR1 and CDR2 (germline): SSHAT, FNYEAQ (reference sequence). CDR3 sequence: CASSPGHPDTQYF. For the CDR3, the DNA is TGTGCTAGCAGCCCTGGACACCCAGATACGCAGTATTTT.

This clone was recorded once. The chain links TRBV4-2 to TRBJ2-3, with D maybe TRBD1 (6 bases). Deletions cut 4 bases from V and 3 bases from J, with 17 bases between. CDR3 size: 16 residues. The germline V gene has CDR1 LGHNA and CDR2 YNFKEQ. CDR3 DNA sequence: TGTGCCAGCAGCCTAATACAGGGTGCCGGGACAGATACGCAGTATTTT. Its translation: CASSLIQGAGTDTQYF.

The rearrangement links TRBV18 to TRBJ1-5; 7 bases match TRBD1. CDR1 is KGHSH and CDR2 is LQKENI in the germline V gene. Trimming at V came to 2 bases and at J to 6 bases, leaving 1 base not matched to a gene. This CDR3 contains 13 residues. The CDR3: CASSPDRAQPQHF. The CDR3 DNA reads as TGTGCCAGCTCACCAGACAGGGCTCAGCCCCAGCATTTT.

The V and J genes are TRBV4-2 and TRBJ2-7; TRBD1 aligns across 7 bases. The V and J ends lost 0 bases and 0 bases, in that order; junction bases with no gene match: 11. Germline CDR1 reads LGHNA; CDR2 reads YNFKEQ. The CDR3 loop spans 18 amino acids. In DNA, the CDR3 is TGTGCCAGCAGCCAAGACGACAGGGACCTGCTTTCCTCCTACGAGCAGTACTTC. Translated, it gives CASSQDDRDLLSSYEQYF.

The CDR3: CASSFRGTLMNTEAFF. CDR3 sequence (DNA): TGTGCCAGCAGTTTTCGTGGCACCTTAATGAACACTGAAGCTTTCTTT. The rearrangement joins TRBV27 to TRBJ1-1; D unresolved. The CDR3 loop spans 16 amino acids. Looked up from germline, CDR1 is MNHEY and CDR2 is SMNVEV (reference sequence). Trimming took off 3 bases at V and 0 bases at J, with 14 bases between the two ends.

This chain uses TRBV6-5 with TRBJ1-3; TRBD1 might be the D (6 bases). The germline V gene encodes CDR1 MNHEY and CDR2 SVGAGI. The CDR3 totals 15 residues. The V gene lost 8 bases and the J gene lost 2 bases, with 16 bases spanning the gap. CDR3 DNA sequence: TGTGCCAGCGGGGACCCAGGGGACCCTGGAAACACCATATATTTT. Its protein product is CASGDPGDPGNTIYF.

The rearrangement uses TRBV5-1 and TRBJ2-3; 9 bases are a match to TRBD2. The trim removed 2 bases at V and 4 bases at J, leaving 5 bases unmatched. There are 15 residues in the CDR3. Germline-derived CDR1 and CDR2 are SGHRS and YFSETQ. CDR3: CASSFSGGRADTQYF. The CDR3, as DNA: TGCGCCAGCAGCTTTAGCGGGGGTAGAGCAGATACGCAGTATTTT.

The chain combines TRBV24-1 with TRBJ2-1; possibly TRBD2 for D (6 bases). This CDR3 contains 16 residues. Trimming stripped 3 bases from V and 6 bases from J, with 17 bases between. Germline V gene data show CDR1 as KGHDR and CDR2 as SFDVKD. The DNA of the CDR3 is TGTGCCACCAGTGATCGGTCCGGGGGAGCGGGCAATGAGCAGTTCTTC. Encoded protein: CATSDRSGGAGNEQFF.

This chain connects TRBV9 to TRBJ1-4, with D perhaps matching TRBD1 (6 bases). The CDR3 is 18 residues long. Looked up from germline, CDR1 is SGDLS and CDR2 is YYNGEE. Trimming stripped 0 bases from V and 3 bases from J, with 18 bases between. The CDR3 loop is CASSVGVGGQVANEKLFF. Written as DNA, the CDR3 is TGTGCCAGCAGCGTAGGGGTCGGGGGGCAGGTGGCTAATGAAAAACTGTTTTTT.

This clone occurred a few times. The chain combines TRBV5-4 with TRBJ2-3, with D perhaps matching TRBD2 (5 bases). The CDR3 is made up of 16 amino acids. Germline CDR1 SGHNT, CDR2 YYREEE (reference sequence). Trimming pared 1 base from V and 0 bases from J, leaving 12 bases between. This CDR3 is CASSLYGGPSTDTQYF. The CDR3 nucleotides read TGTGCCAGCAGCTTGTATGGAGGCCCAAGCACAGATACGCAGTATTTT.

The V and J genes are TRBV5-4 and TRBJ1-4; a weak D match, TRBD1 (6 bases). Trimming stripped 1 base from V and 12 bases from J, with 19 bases between. The CDR3 loop spans 15 amino acids. Germline V CDR1 and CDR2: SGHNT, YYREEE (reference sequence). CDR3 amino acids: CASSLMTGAEEELFF. The CDR3 DNA follows: TGTGCCAGCAGCTTGATGACAGGCGCGGAAGAGGAACTGTTTTTT. The full variable domain, its missing parts supplied by reference TRBV5-4 and TRBJ1-4, is ETGVTQSPTHLIKTRGQQVTLRCSSQSGHNTVSWYQQALGQGPQFIFQYYREEENGRGNFPPRFSGLQFPNYSSELNVNALELDDSALYLCASSLMTGAEEELFFGSGTQLSVL.

The chain joins TRBV11-3 to TRBJ1-1; no clear D gene. The CDR3 is made up of 14 amino acids. Per the germline V gene, CDR1 is SGHNT and CDR2 is YENEEA. The germline V and J ends were trimmed by 3 bases and 0 bases, with 8 bases remaining between them. In DNA, the CDR3 is TGTGCCAGCAGCTTTTCCGGGATGAACACTGAAGCTTTCTTT. This translates into CASSFSGMNTEAFF.

The chain employs TRBV7-2 and TRBJ2-1; 11 bases match TRBD2. Losses at the gene ends were 2 bases for V and 0 bases for J; bases not matched to a gene: 9. The CDR3 has 19 residues. CDR1 and CDR2 (germline): SGHTA, FQGNSA. CDR3 sequence reads: CASSLNPTSGVRSYNEQFF. DNA for the CDR3: TGTGCCAGCAGCTTAAACCCGACTAGCGGGGTCCGCTCCTACAATGAGCAGTTCTTC.

This chain uses TRBV7-6 with TRBJ1-6, with no clear D. V lost 1 base and J 0 bases, leaving 4 bases between the germline ends. Per the germline V gene, CDR1 is SGHVS and CDR2 is FNYEAQ. This CDR3 region has 15 residues. CDR3 bases: TGTGCCAGCAGCTTAGACAGCTCCTATAATTCACCCCTCCACTTT. Translated, it gives CASSLDSSYNSPLHF.

V gene TRBV29-1 combines with J gene TRBJ1-2; TRBD1 aligns across 9 bases. The V gene end was trimmed by 2 bases and the J gene end by 8 bases; junction bases not matched to a gene: 9. The CDR3 spans 14 residues. Germline V gene sequence: CDR1 SQVTM, CDR2 ANQGSEA. Here the CDR3 reads CSVEKVQGAGGYTF. CDR3 sequence (DNA): TGCAGCGTTGAAAAAGTACAGGGGGCCGGGGGCTACACCTTC. Combining the CDR3 with reference TRBV29-1 and TRBJ1-2 gives the whole variable domain SAVISQKPSRDICQRGTSLTIQCQVDSQVTMMFWYRQQPGQSLTLIATANQGSEATYESGFVIDKFPISRPNLTFSTLTVSNMSPEDSSIYLCSVEKVQGAGGYTFGSGTRLTVV.

The genes are TRBV28 and TRBJ2-7, with 10 bases identical to TRBD2. The CDR3 spans 19 residues. V was clipped by 5 bases and J by 1 base; unmatched bases: 17. The germline CDR1 and CDR2 sequences are MDHEN and SYDVKM. The CDR3 spells CASSPMFFVGLADSYEQYF. CDR3 in DNA: TGTGCCAGCAGTCCTATGTTCTTTGTTGGACTAGCGGATTCCTACGAGCAGTACTTC. The full variable domain, rest sourced from reference TRBV28 and TRBJ2-7, is DVKVTQSSRYLVKRTGEKVFLECVQDMDHENMFWYRQDPGLGLRLIYFSYDVKMKEKGDIPEGYSVSREKKERFSLILESASTNQTSMYLCASSPMFFVGLADSYEQYFGPGTRLTVT.

A remark on this clone: A junction end diverges from the germline sequence, so it may reflect a read error. V usage is TRBV5-1 and J usage is TRBJ1-4; 7 bases map to TRBD1. Per the germline V gene, CDR1 is SGHRS and CDR2 is YFSETQ. The CDR3 runs 15 residues. Here the CDR3 DNA reads TGTGCCAGCAGCCTCCGACAGGGTAGTGTGGAAAAACTGTTTTTT. Amino acids: CASSLRQGSVEKLFF.

The chain has TRBV19 and TRBJ1-1; 8 bases align to TRBD1. Trimming cost V 5 bases and J 4 bases; bases outside gene matches: 3. The CDR3 sequence is 13 residues long. CDR1 LNHDA and CDR2 SQIVND come from the germline V gene (reference sequence). The CDR3 spells CASSPQGATEAFF. In nucleotides, the CDR3 is TGTGCCAGTAGTCCCCAGGGGGCCACTGAAGCTTTCTTT.

This clone was seen only once. The J gene is TRBJ2-1, the V gene TRBV3-1 (or the pseudogene TRBV3-2); D perhaps matches TRBD2 (6 bases). Germline CDR1 LGHDT, CDR2 YNNKEL (reference sequence). Trimming cost V 1 base and J 15 bases, with 16 bases left between them. The CDR3 runs 13 residues. CDR3 residues: CASSQGYGTSGFF. In DNA, the CDR3 is TGTGCCAGCAGCCAAGGGTATGGGACTTCGGGGTTCTTC.

The genes are TRBV5-8 and TRBJ1-5; 9 bases match TRBD1. This CDR3 region has 14 residues. V lost 6 bases and J lost 6; bases outside the gene matches: 7. In germline, CDR1 is SGHTS, CDR2 YDEGEE. The CDR3 here is CASNRDRVVQPQHF. As DNA, the CDR3 is TGTGCCAGCAACCGGGACAGGGTCGTTCAGCCCCAGCATTTT.

The chain links TRBV30 to TRBJ1-5; TRBD1 agrees at 7 bases. The CDR3 has 17 residues. Germline V lookup: CDR1 GTSNPN, CDR2 SVGIG (reference sequence). V lost 3 bases and J lost 0; bases outside the gene matches: 11. In nucleotides, the CDR3 is TGTGCCTGGAGCCAACAGGGGATGAGGTATAGCAATCAGCCCCAGCATTTT. The encoded protein is CAWSQQGMRYSNQPQHF.

The J gene is TRBJ2-1, the V gene TRBV12-3 or TRBV12-4; 8 bases agree with TRBD2. With V trimmed by 3 bases and J by 10 bases, 5 bases remained unmatched. This CDR3 region has 13 residues. The CDR3 sequence is CASSFRVAGEQFF. As DNA, the CDR3 is TGTGCCAGCAGTTTCAGGGTAGCGGGAGAGCAGTTCTTC.

This chain uses TRBV19 with TRBJ1-3; D remains ambiguous. Deletions cut 7 bases from V and 1 base from J, with 11 bases between. Germline CDR1 LNHDA, CDR2 SQIVND (reference sequence). The CDR3 runs to 14 residues. CDR3 protein: CASIGEGSGNTIYF. In DNA form, the CDR3 reads TGTGCCAGTATCGGGGAGGGTTCTGGAAACACCATATATTTT.

The chain couples TRBV7-2 to TRBJ1-1; a weak D match, TRBD1 (5 bases). The CDR3 has 14 residues. Trimming took off 0 bases at V and 5 bases at J, with 10 bases between the two ends. Germline lookup yields CDR1 SGHTA and CDR2 FQGNSA. Here the CDR3 reads CASSLAGGETEAFF. In DNA, the CDR3 is TGTGCCAGCAGCTTAGCGGGGGGTGAGACTGAAGCTTTCTTT.

This chain links TRBV3-1 (or the pseudogene TRBV3-2) with TRBJ2-3; TRBD1 aligns across 8 bases. The germline V gene has CDR1 LGHDT and CDR2 YNNKEL (reference sequence). The CDR3 has 15 residues. Unmatched junction bases numbered 7, after V lost 3 bases and J lost 5 bases. CDR3 DNA: TGTGCCAGCAGCCACTTTCAGGGGGCGATAGATACGCAGTATTTT. Residues: CASSHFQGAIDTQYF.